The next 26 T cell receptor beta chains were all read from a single sample in a study of Graves' ophthalmopathy and Graves' hyperthyroidism. Amplification targeted the TCR beta CDR3 regions, with RNA transcripts as the source material. HTBI primers were used in a first-round RT-PCR, which preceded a second-round multiplex PCR. MiXCR, run by TCRdb on the multiplex PCR reads, gives a single entry per CDR3 protein. Here the sample spans about 180,000 distinct CDR3 sequences, roughly two fifths being singletons. The sample was peripheral blood. Every receptor here comes from a woman between 40 and 50 years old with Graves' ophthalmopathy.

This clonotype has a count of ten or more. The chain recombines TRBV4-1 with TRBJ2-7; a possible D gene is TRBD1 (6 bases). The V and J ends lost 4 bases and 4 bases respectively, with 14 bases between them. Germline V gene lookup returns CDR1 MGHRA and CDR2 YSYEKL. This CDR3 is 14 amino acids long. The CDR3 DNA reads as TGCGCCAGCAGCCCCCGGGGCAGGGGATACGAGCAGTACTTC. Encoded protein: CASSPRGRGYEQYF.

This clonotype was found many times. Written as DNA, the CDR3 is TGTGCCAGTAGTATAGATCATCCTAGCGGGGGACCCTACGAGCAGTACTTC. It encodes CASSIDHPSGGPYEQYF. The chain joins TRBV19 to TRBJ2-7, with TRBD2 matching over 10 bases. Germline loops: CDR1 LNHDA, CDR2 SQIVND (reference sequence). With V trimmed by 0 bases and J by 2 bases, 7 bases remained unmatched. This CDR3 spans 17 amino acids.

The rearrangement links TRBV2 to TRBJ1-3, with no clear D. CDR1 is SNHLY and CDR2 is FYNNEI in the germline V gene. Trimming pared 4 bases from V and 6 bases from J, leaving 10 bases between. There are 13 residues in the CDR3. CDR3 nucleotide sequence: TGTGCCAGCAGTGCAGGCAGTAAAAACACCATATATTTT. It yields the protein CASSAGSKNTIYF.

This clonotype was seen ten or more times. The rearrangement uses TRBV19 and TRBJ2-7, with 11 bases that match TRBD1. Losses at the gene ends were 3 bases for V and 0 bases for J; bases not matched to a gene: 10. Per germline, CDR1 LNHDA and CDR2 SQIVND (reference sequence). The CDR3 has 18 amino acids. The CDR3 region has the DNA TGTGCCAGTAGTATGGGAAGGACAGGGGGCTCGAGCTCCTACGAGCAGTACTTC. Encoded protein: CASSMGRTGGSSSYEQYF.

Ten or more counts support this clonotype. V and J are TRBV4-1 and TRBJ2-7; 8 bases line up with TRBD1. The V segment lost 5 bases and the J segment 5 bases; nucleotides outside the gene matches: 14. This CDR3 contains 16 residues. CDR1 MGHRA and CDR2 YSYEKL come from the germline V gene. The CDR3 DNA is TGCGCCAGCAGCGACCCACCTCTGGGACAGGTGGACGAGCAGTACTTC. Translating it yields CASSDPPLGQVDEQYF.

The sample holds many counts of this clonotype. The chain recombines TRBV10-2 with TRBJ2-7; weak D call: TRBD1 (5 bases). Germline CDR1 is WSHSY and CDR2 is SAAADI. The CDR3 length is 11 residues. V was pared by 7 bases and J by 2 bases, with 6 bases between. CDR3 loop: CASTTAYEQYF. CDR3 DNA sequence: TGCGCCAGCACGACAGCCTACGAGCAGTACTTC.

Ten or more counts support this clonotype. The chain employs TRBV30 and TRBJ1-1; a weak D match, TRBD1 (6 bases). The germline V gene has CDR1 GTSNPN and CDR2 SVGIG (reference sequence). V was clipped by 4 bases and J by 7 bases, with 16 bases between them. The CDR3 runs to 13 residues. The CDR3 reads CAWTGRGGDEAFF. Written as DNA, the CDR3 is TGTGCCTGGACCGGGCGGGGGGGCGATGAAGCTTTCTTT.

The chain has TRBV19 and TRBJ1-6, with TRBD1 as a possible D gene (6 bases). The germline CDR1 and CDR2 sequences are LNHDA and SQIVND (reference sequence). The CDR3 has 14 amino acids. Trimming cost V 9 bases and J 5 bases, with 14 bases left between them. The CDR3 sequence: CASAGDIHNSPLHF. CDR3 bases: TGTGCCAGCGCGGGGGACATACATAATTCACCCCTCCACTTT.

The rearrangement links TRBV6-1 to TRBJ2-7; D ambiguous. The CDR3 runs to 12 residues. Germline CDR1 and CDR2: MNHNS and SASEGT. Between the trimmed V and J ends, which lost 6 bases and 7 bases, there was a span of 13 bases. The CDR3 spells CASSTRIGEQYF. CDR3 bases: TGTGCCAGCAGCACGCGGATCGGAGAGCAGTACTTC.

This clonotype was observed at least ten times. The chain couples TRBV7-9 to TRBJ1-1, with 7 bases that match TRBD1. V dropped 5 bases and J dropped 3; count of bases not matched to a gene: 6. The length of the CDR3 is 14 residues. CDR1 is SEHNR, CDR2 FQNEAQ, per germline (reference sequence). CDR3 region: CASSPRQGDTEAFF. The CDR3 nucleotides read TGTGCCAGCAGCCCAAGACAGGGCGACACTGAAGCTTTCTTT.

This clonotype was found a few times. The genes are TRBV6-1 and TRBJ1-6; D call uncertain. Trimming stripped 6 bases from V and 7 bases from J, with 16 bases between. Germline CDR1 is MNHNS and CDR2 is SASEGT. The CDR3 has 15 amino acids. CDR3 DNA: TGTGCCAGCAGGGTGAGAGAGGGATACAATTCACCCCTCCACTTT. This encodes CASRVREGYNSPLHF.

This clonotype was seen ten or more times. The chain joins TRBV29-1 to TRBJ1-1; 8 bases fit TRBD1. The ends lost 4 bases at V and 4 bases at J; junction bases unmatched: 8. This CDR3 spans 14 amino acids. Germline assignment: CDR1 SQVTM and CDR2 ANQGSEA. The CDR3 region is CSVVWDRSSTEAFF. In DNA form, the CDR3 reads TGCAGCGTTGTATGGGACAGGAGCTCCACTGAAGCTTTCTTT.

This clonotype was counted ten times or more. The V gene is TRBV6-2 or TRBV6-3, the J gene TRBJ1-1; 7 nucleotides match TRBD1. CDR1 and CDR2 from the germline V gene are MNHEY and SVGEGT. After removal of 6 bases from V and 4 bases from J, the junction contained 8 bases not matched to a gene. CDR3 length: 14 residues. CDR3 protein: CASRRQGGGTEAFF. CDR3 DNA: TGTGCCAGCAGAAGACAGGGAGGCGGCACTGAAGCTTTCTTT.

This clonotype was recorded at least ten times. Compared with germline, one end of the junction differs, possibly owing to a read error. This chain links TRBV4-2 with TRBJ2-7; 7 bases are a match to TRBD1. There are 12 residues in the CDR3. Looked up from germline, CDR1 is LGHNA and CDR2 is YNFKEQ. The CDR3 bases are TGTGCCAGCAGCCATGGACAGGCCCCTTCGGACTTC. Translating it yields CASSHGQAPSDF.

This clonotype was counted many times. The chain links TRBV6-5 to TRBJ2-7; 9 nucleotides agree with TRBD1. Germline V CDR1 and CDR2: MNHEY, SVGAGI. The CDR3 has 16 amino acids. The V and J ends lost 7 bases and 2 bases, in that order; junction bases with no gene match: 12. This CDR3 reads CASTRTGVSLAYEQYF. Here the CDR3 DNA reads TGTGCCAGCACCAGGACAGGGGTTTCCCTCGCCTACGAGCAGTACTTC.

The chain carries TRBV12-3 or TRBV12-4 and TRBJ2-7, with TRBD2 matching 13 bases. The V gene end was trimmed by 5 bases and the J gene end by 6 bases; junction bases not matched to a gene: 7. The CDR3 loop spans 15 amino acids. The CDR3 bases are TGTGCCAGCAGTCTGGGGACTAGCGGGAATAGCGAGCAGTACTTC. Translation: CASSLGTSGNSEQYF.

This clonotype was counted ten times or more. V usage is TRBV7-8 and J usage is TRBJ1-1; no reliable D call. V lost 5 bases and J lost 5, with 9 bases in between. The CDR3 is made up of 12 amino acids. CDR1 is SGHVS and CDR2 is FQNEAQ in the germline V gene. As DNA, the CDR3 is TGTGCCAGCAGCCAACAGTGGACTGAAGCTTTCTTT. As protein: CASSQQWTEAFF.

This clonotype was picked up many times. The genes are TRBV2 and TRBJ1-1; D unclear. The CDR3 length is 14 residues. With 5 bases removed from V and 1 base from J, the gap between germline ends came to 11 bases. Germline CDR1 SNHLY, CDR2 FYNNEI. The CDR3 nucleotides are TGTGCCAGCAGTAAAATCACAGCGAACACTGAAGCTTTCTTT. Encoded protein: CASSKITANTEAFF.

This clonotype was observed at least ten times. J is TRBJ1-2 and V is TRBV7-9; 7 bases are shared with TRBD1. Germline CDR1 and CDR2: SEHNR and FQNEAQ (reference sequence). This CDR3 spans 14 amino acids. After removal of 5 bases from V and 4 bases from J, the junction contained 7 bases not matched to a gene. CDR3 region: CASSRGTEGYGYTF. CDR3 DNA: TGTGCCAGCAGCCGAGGGACAGAGGGCTATGGCTACACCTTC.

The chain combines TRBV12-3 or TRBV12-4 with TRBJ2-7, with 7 nucleotides matching TRBD2. V dropped 6 bases and J dropped 4; count of bases not matched to a gene: 3. The CDR3 has 12 residues. The CDR3 sequence is CASRDSGYEQYF. CDR3 nucleotide sequence: TGTGCCAGCAGGGATAGCGGGTACGAGCAGTACTTC.

The rearrangement joins TRBV28 to TRBJ1-6, with D possibly TRBD1 on 5 matching bases. Germline V CDR1 and CDR2: MDHEN, SYDVKM. The CDR3 length is 14 residues. Trimming removed 6 bases at V and 7 bases at J, with 13 bases between. The CDR3 DNA reads TGTGCCAGCAGGGCGACGGGACTAAATTCACCCCTCCACTTT. Its protein is CASRATGLNSPLHF.

This clonotype was detected ten times or more. This rearrangement joins TRBV7-8 to TRBJ1-1; no reliable D call. CDR3 length: 10 amino acids. V was trimmed by 0 bases and J by 8 bases, leaving 1 base between them. Germline lookup yields CDR1 SGHVS and CDR2 FQNEAQ. CDR3: CASSLAEAFF. In DNA, the CDR3 is TGTGCCAGCAGCTTAGCGGAAGCTTTCTTT.

This clonotype was detected many times. The V gene is TRBV11-2, the J gene TRBJ1-1; D is ambiguous. The germline gives CDR1 SGHAT, CDR2 FQNNGV. The CDR3 runs 14 residues. V gave up 1 base and J gave up 11 bases, with 17 bases separating them. In DNA, the CDR3 is TGTGCCAGCAGCTTAGGACCACAGAACACTTTGGCTTTCTTT. Translated, it gives CASSLGPQNTLAFF.

This chain uses TRBV6-1 with TRBJ2-2, with D perhaps TRBD2 (5 bases). CDR1 and CDR2 from the germline V gene are MNHNS and SASEGT. The CDR3 covers 15 residues. Trimming cost V 8 bases and J 2 bases, with 15 bases left between them. In DNA, the CDR3 is TGTGCCAGCGCTAGGACTGACTTAAACACCGGGGAGCTGTTTTTT. It codes for CASARTDLNTGELFF.

The genes are TRBV6-5 and TRBJ2-7; 8 bases are shared with TRBD1. In germline, CDR1 is MNHEY, CDR2 SVGAGI. This CDR3 spans 15 amino acids. V lost 1 base and J lost 3; bases outside the gene matches: 5. CDR3 amino acids: CASSYLRQGSYEQYF. Here the CDR3 DNA reads TGTGCCAGCAGTTACTTGAGACAGGGGAGCTACGAGCAGTACTTC.

The CDR3 coding sequence is TGTGCCATCTGCCGGGACTCGACCTACGAGCAGTACTTC. Translated, it gives CAICRDSTYEQYF. The J gene is TRBJ2-7, the V gene TRBV28, with a weak D call TRBD2 (6 bases). Germline V gives CDR1 MDHEN, CDR2 SYDVKM. The CDR3 runs 13 residues. The V end lost 10 bases, the J end lost 2 bases, and 15 bases lay between the germline ends.